This is a list of T cell receptor beta chains from one sample in a study of molecular identifiers for immune sequencing clone quantification. From the PCR reads, TCRdb called clonotypes with MiXCR, one entry per CDR3 protein. Of approximately 670,000 distinct CDR3 sequences listed, 20% are singletons. The specimen sequenced was naive CD8+ T cells from blood, with Jurkat cell RNA spiked in. The receptors derive from a human donor in good health. Some libraries in this study had Jurkat cell RNA spiked in. CDR3s include the opening cysteine and the closing phenylalanine or tryptophan. Fields, in order: CDR3 DNA, CDR3 protein, V gene, CDR3 length, D gene, clone size, J gene. A D gene is named only where the DNA matches it firmly. Part of the rows lack a size; the others show once, few, many or a class for expanded clones.

cdr3_nt: TGTGCCAGCAGCTGGGGTCTAAAGGCTACCAGCTACAATGAGCAGTTCTTC
cdr3_aa: CASSWGLKATSYNEQFF
v_call: TRBV7-2
cdr3_length: 17
d_call: NA
clone_size: many
j_call: TRBJ2-1

cdr3_nt: TGTGCCACCAGTGGCGGCCGTAATCAGCCCCAGCATTTT
cdr3_aa: CATSGGRNQPQHF
v_call: TRBV24-1
cdr3_length: 13
d_call: NA
clone_size: many
j_call: TRBJ1-5

cdr3_nt: TGTGCCAGCCGATATGGGGGAGTGGCCTACACAGATACGCAGTATTTT
cdr3_aa: CASRYGGVAYTDTQYF
v_call: TRBV27
cdr3_length: 16
d_call: NA
clone_size: few
j_call: TRBJ2-3

cdr3_nt: TGTGCCACCAGAGGGGCAACTAATGAAAAACTGTTTTTT
cdr3_aa: CATRGATNEKLFF
v_call: TRBV6-6
cdr3_length: 13
d_call: NA
clone_size: many
j_call: TRBJ1-4

cdr3_nt: TGTGCCAGCAATACCTGGGGGAGTGACGAGCAGTACTTC
cdr3_aa: CASNTWGSDEQYF
v_call: TRBV27
cdr3_length: 13
d_call: NA
clone_size: many
j_call: TRBJ2-7

cdr3_nt: TGTGCCAGCGGAACGGCTCGGTTTAATGAAAAACTGTTTTTT
cdr3_aa: CASGTARFNEKLFF
v_call: TRBV28
cdr3_length: 14
d_call: NA
clone_size: many
j_call: TRBJ1-4

cdr3_nt: TGCAGTACCCAAGACTGGGAGGATCCCTACAATGAGCAGTTCTTC
cdr3_aa: CSTQDWEDPYNEQFF
v_call: TRBV29-1
cdr3_length: 15
d_call: NA
clone_size: once
j_call: TRBJ2-1

cdr3_nt: TGTGCCAGCAGTTACACTAGCGGGGCGTCCTACAATGAGCAGTTCTTC
cdr3_aa: CASSYTSGASYNEQFF
v_call: TRBV6-2/TRBV6-3
cdr3_length: 16
d_call: TRBD2
clone_size: many
j_call: TRBJ2-1

cdr3_nt: TGTGCCAGCAGTTTATGGGATGGGACAGGACACGAGCAGTACTTC
cdr3_aa: CASSLWDGTGHEQYF
v_call: TRBV27
cdr3_length: 15
d_call: TRBD1
clone_size: NA
j_call: TRBJ2-7

cdr3_nt: TGTGCCAGCAGTTCGAGAGAACTAGCGGGGGGGCTCACCGGGGAGCTGTTTTTT
cdr3_aa: CASSSRELAGGLTGELFF
v_call: TRBV11-2
cdr3_length: 18
d_call: TRBD2
clone_size: NA
j_call: TRBJ2-2

cdr3_nt: TGTGCCAGCAGTTCCGTGGGGACGGTAGCTGAAGCTTTCTTT
cdr3_aa: CASSSVGTVAEAFF
v_call: TRBV6-6
cdr3_length: 14
d_call: NA
clone_size: many
j_call: TRBJ1-1

cdr3_nt: TGTGCCAGCAGTTCCCAAGGGACCACAACCTCCTACGAGCAGTACTTC
cdr3_aa: CASSSQGTTTSYEQYF
v_call: TRBV6-9
cdr3_length: 16
d_call: NA
clone_size: NA
j_call: TRBJ2-7

cdr3_nt: TGTGCCAGCAGTTTATTAGGGCAGGCCCCCTTCAATGAGCAGTTCTTC
cdr3_aa: CASSLLGQAPFNEQFF
v_call: TRBV27
cdr3_length: 16
d_call: NA
clone_size: few
j_call: TRBJ2-1

cdr3_nt: TGTGCCAGCCAACCTTCCCGTCGGAATGAGCAGTTCTTC
cdr3_aa: CASQPSRRNEQFF
v_call: TRBV6-6
cdr3_length: 13
d_call: NA
clone_size: many
j_call: TRBJ2-1

cdr3_nt: TGTGCCAGCAGTTTCAACAGCCTTAACTATGGCTACACCTTC
cdr3_aa: CASSFNSLNYGYTF
v_call: TRBV28
cdr3_length: 14
d_call: NA
clone_size: NA
j_call: TRBJ1-2

cdr3_nt: TGTGCCAGCAGCCACGCGGAGGAGCAGTACTTC
cdr3_aa: CASSHAEEQYF
v_call: TRBV11-2
cdr3_length: 11
d_call: NA
clone_size: many
j_call: TRBJ2-7

cdr3_nt: TGTGCCAGCAGCTCCACTTTATCGTCCGGGACTAGCGGCTACGAGCAGTACTTC
cdr3_aa: CASSSTLSSGTSGYEQYF
v_call: TRBV13
cdr3_length: 18
d_call: TRBD2
clone_size: few
j_call: TRBJ2-7

cdr3_nt: TGCGCCAGCAGCCGCTTACCGGGACAGGGTGGAAATGAGCAGTTCTTC
cdr3_aa: CASSRLPGQGGNEQFF
v_call: TRBV4-1
cdr3_length: 16
d_call: TRBD1
clone_size: NA
j_call: TRBJ2-1